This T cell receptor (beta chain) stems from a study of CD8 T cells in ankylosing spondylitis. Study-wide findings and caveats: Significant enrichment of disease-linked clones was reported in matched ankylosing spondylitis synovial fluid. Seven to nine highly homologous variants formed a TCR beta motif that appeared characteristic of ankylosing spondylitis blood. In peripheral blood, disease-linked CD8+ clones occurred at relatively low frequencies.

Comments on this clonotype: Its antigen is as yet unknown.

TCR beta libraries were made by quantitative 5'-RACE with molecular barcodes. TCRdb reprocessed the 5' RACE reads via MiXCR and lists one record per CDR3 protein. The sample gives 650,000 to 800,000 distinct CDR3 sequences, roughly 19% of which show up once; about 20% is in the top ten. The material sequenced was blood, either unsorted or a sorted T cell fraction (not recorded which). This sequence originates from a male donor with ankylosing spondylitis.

CDR3 residues: CASSLEGTQHF. The CDR3 DNA reads as TGTGCCAGCAGTTTAGAGGGGACCCAGCATTTT. This sequence joins TRBV12-3 or TRBV12-4 and TRBJ1-5; D perhaps matches TRBD1 (5 bases). The CDR3 is made up of 11 amino acids. The germline V and J ends were trimmed by 1 base and 11 bases, with 6 bases remaining between them.